This TCR beta chain emerged from a study of T cell responses to AZD1222 COVID-19 vaccine (dated by TCRdb to the early 2020s). Regarding the research as a whole: A total of just over 230 trial participants underwent TCR sequencing, of whom about 200 had received two doses of AZD1222 and around 25 had received two doses of the MenACWY control vaccine. Trial participants were enrolled by age into 18-55, 56-69 and 70-plus year subgroups, with roughly 160, 29 and 62 TCR-sequenced participants respectively. Overall results and qualifications from the work: Epitopes outside the regions mutated in the B.1.351 and B.1.1.7 variants were reportedly recognized by nearly half of the unique spike-specific TCRs. Conclusions about previously exposed vaccinees are limited because only six or seven AZD1222 recipients were SARS-CoV-2 seropositive at baseline. Participants were mostly white British, with more females than males. The authors suggested clonal diversity may have been underestimated. After two AZD1222 doses, spike-specific TCR breadth and depth were significantly higher than at day 0 and than in MenACWY recipients. In the small 56-69-year group, the increase in depth fell short of significance, most likely because of low power. Because no samples from the day 14 peak response were available, repertoires could be characterized only after the peak T cell response. CD4 TCRs associated with the vaccine covered the entire spike protein, and the dominant responses were in regions 160-218 and 743-854.

This clone was observed a handful of times. What antigen it recognizes has not been identified. Base qualities are not at hand, and no much larger clone is one base apart. The CDR3 regions of human TCRbeta chains were subjected to immunosequencing. Concerning the study's data processing: TCRs in the repertoires were matched against a reference library of SARS-CoV-2-specific TCRs that had been generated with the MIRA antigen-specificity platform. Breadth was defined as the fraction of unique TCRs that were SARS-CoV-2-associated, and depth was defined as the fraction of total T cells that were SARS-CoV-2-associated. Each spike-specific TCR was assigned to its reactive spike region and to a CD4 or CD8 class using the MIRA data. Log10-transformed breadth and depth values were compared by one-way ANOVA with Sidak's multiple comparisons tests. Imported from immuneACCESS, the table was reduced by TCRdb to in-frame sequences with V and J called. These copies leave out some clones; in studies compared against another copy, an unresolved V gene accounts for under half, and the cause of the remainder is not known. V and J calls and clone size are given by that table; D and trimming were obtained from the DNA. For this sample there are more than 150,000 clones; 88% appear just once. The ten most abundant clones make up roughly 26% of the sample.

Explained via the paper, the time point label denotes: about 28 days (+/-7) after the second vaccine dose. AZD1222 recipients given second doses at about 4 weeks or at about 12 weeks were pooled, since spike-specific TCR depth and breadth were not found to differ between the two schedules. The vaccinee samples were drawn from two UK trials, COV001 and COV002, one of which was a single-blind randomized controlled phase 2/3 trial testing AZD1222 (ChAdOx1 nCoV-19) in healthy adults. For TCRbeta chain sequencing, PBMC samples from trial participants were taken at day 0 and at day 28 after the second dose. CDR1 SGHTA and CDR2 FQGNSA were looked up in the germline V gene. From cysteine to phenylalanine, the CDR3 is 14 amino acids long. The CDR3 DNA has 42 bases and is translated from base 1. Here V drops 4 bases and J drops 5 bases, and the junction holds 8 bases not matched to any gene.

The TCR comes from an adult who received the AZD1222 COVID-19 vaccine. Recombination connected TRBV7-2 to TRBJ2-7, with 7 junctional bases fitting TRBD2. The specimen was peripheral blood, collected 28 days after the second AZD1222 dose. The DNA sequence reads TGTGCCAGCAGCTCCGGCGGGAGTTCCCACGAGCAGTACTTC. Protein translation: CASSSGGSSHEQYF.